This TCR beta chain appears in the sequencing data of a study of T-cell memory formation after mild COVID-19 (TCRdb year 2021). About the full investigation: TCR sequence clusters from the two donors were largely donor specific. Two young, previously healthy adult volunteers, one female and one male, were included in the cohort. Longitudinal TCRalpha and TCRbeta repertoire sequencing tracked T-cell clones expanding and contracting after mild COVID-19 in two donors. Results the study describes overall, beyond this receptor: Some responding clones were detected in pre-infection memory, which suggested that pre-existing cross-reactive memory T cells had joined the SARS-CoV-2 response. Contracting CD4+ clones turned up mainly in the CM and EM memory subsets, whereas EMRA was where CD8+ clones were enriched. SARS-CoV-2 specificity was not confirmed for the second-wave clones peaking on day 37. Clones contracting from day 15 to 85 had balanced CD4/CD8 phenotypes, while a second wave expanding from day 15 to 37 was biased towards CD4+. The study covered only a couple of mild cases, and larger cohorts including severe cases with pre-infection samples were considered necessary.

The instrument given in TCRdb is Illumina NovaSeq 6000. Using 5'RACE with constant-segment primers, TCRalpha and TCRbeta cDNA libraries were constructed, with sample barcodes and unique molecular identifiers added in the process. RNA was extracted from every sample with Trizol reagent. The libraries were amplified in two PCR steps, and the second step added a second sample barcode and Illumina TruSeq adapters. Sequencing of libraries was performed on an Illumina NovaSeq with 2 x 150 bp paired-end reads. Regarding the original processing steps: Demultiplexing of reads and collapsing into UMI-guided consensus sequences were performed with migec v1.2.7. Using mixcr v2.1.11, UMI consensuses were aligned to TRA and TRB V and J templates and then assembled into clonotypes. Expanded or contracted clonotypes were those called significant by both edgeR and NoisET, with noise models trained on biological replicates. For edgeR calls, the cutoffs were a false discovery rate-adjusted p below 0.01 and a log2 fold-change threshold of 1. PCA with hierarchical clustering of max-normalized trajectories of the 1000 most abundant clonotypes was used as exploratory dynamics analysis. Separately sequenced CD4+ and CD8+ repertoires were used to assign the CD4 or CD8 phenotype of responding clones. Clones were called with MiXCR by TCRdb after fastp trimmed the public reads at Q25, and only in-frame beta chains were retained. Identical CDR3 protein sequences are pooled into one entry, listed with their most common genes and DNA. The authors' filters were not applied to this entry. The sample records 380,000 or so distinct CDR3 sequences, 13% to 15% of which are singletons. The ten largest clones add up to approximately 20% of the sample.

There are 12 amino acids in the CDR3, from cysteine to phenylalanine inclusive. Kept here is only the CDR3 DNA, which spans 36 bases and is read in frame from base 1. From the germline V gene, CDR1 is SGHDT and CDR2 is YYEEEE. V is cut back by 4 bases and J by 14 bases, with 6 bases in the junction unmatched. Ficoll-Paque density gradient centrifugation was used to isolate PBMCs. This clonotype appeared many times. No cognate antigen has been identified for it. Base qualities are not at hand, and no much larger clone is one base apart. Sequencing was done on a sample of PBMCs or a T cell subset sorted from them (not recorded which). The V and J segments used are TRBV5-6 and TRBJ2-5, with 12 bases aligning to TRBD2. This receptor was obtained from a man between 18 and 29 years old who had mild COVID-19 (a few samples of this study predate the infection). The sample titles of this study are shuffled in the database, so cell type and time point are left out; the donor was told from shared clones. DNA sequence: TGTGCCAGCAGCCCTGGACTAGCGGGGATATACTTC. It codes for CASSPGLAGIYF.